Sequencing of this T cell receptor (beta chain) was carried out in a study of blood T cell repertoires in COVID-19. This clone has just a few counts. The method was immunoSEQ multiplex PCR; TCRdb's version includes in-frame clones alone and lacks a portion of them. The data hold some 260,000 clones, with approximately 89% observed a single time. Germline V gene sequence: CDR1 MNHEY, CDR2 SMNVEV (reference sequence). Deletions cut 5 bases from V and 2 bases from J, with 14 bases between. The CDR3 loop spans 15 amino acids. The sequence came from an older woman with COVID-19, enrolled during active disease. The gene calls are TRBV27 and TRBJ2-3; D gene ambiguous. What was sequenced was peripheral blood. The CDR3 DNA follows: TGTGCCAGCAGTCCCCTAGTTGTCCTCACAGATACGCAGTATTTT. Translating it yields CASSPLVVLTDTQYF.